This record covers a single TCR beta chain. This sample is part of a study of T cells expressing NK-cell markers. TCRdb reprocessed the 5' RACE reads and keeps a single row for each CDR3 protein, giving no DNA. This table holds about 160,000 distinct CDR3 sequences. The CDR3 has 15 amino acids. The germline V gene has CDR1 SGHRS and CDR2 YFSETQ. The chain joins TRBV5-1 to TRBJ1-4. Input material: blood T cells: a sorted CD56 or NKG2C T cell subset, CD4+ or CD8+ T cells, or bulk PBMC T cells (not recorded which). The receptor was isolated from a woman aged 18 to 75 in good health. The CDR3 loop reads CASSLGGGGGEKLFF.